The 16 T cell receptor beta chains presented below share a single source sample, sequenced in a study of blood T cell repertoires in COVID-19. The table came from immunoSEQ multiplex PCR; TCRdb's copy has only in-frame clones and leaves some out. The table lists about 37,000 clones, about 87% of them singletons, with under 65% in the top ten. The sample was peripheral blood. The source is a man aged 70 or older with acute or convalescent COVID-19.

This chain joins TRBV18 and TRBJ1-1; the match to TRBD1 covers 7 bases. The CDR3 totals 16 residues. Germline V lookup: CDR1 KGHSH, CDR2 LQKENI. J lost 5 bases, V lost 6 bases, and 15 bases had no gene match. In nucleotides, the CDR3 is TGTGCCAGCTCGCCTCGAGGGGGCGACGAGAGAACTGAAGCTTTCTTT. The encoded protein is CASSPRGGDERTEAFF.

This clone was seen just once. V is TRBV2 and J is TRBJ1-5; D may be TRBD1 (5 bases). V was shortened by 7 bases and J by 1 base, with 8 bases between the two germline ends. The germline V gene has CDR1 SNHLY and CDR2 FYNNEI. CDR3 size: 13 residues. CDR3 in amino acids: CASNGGSNQPQHF. Here the CDR3 DNA reads TGTGCCAGCAACGGGGGGAGCAATCAGCCCCAGCATTTT.

CDR3 in DNA: TGCGCCAGCAGTCAATTAGGGGCAGGGTATGGCTACACCTTC. Its translation: CASSQLGAGYGYTF. The V gene is TRBV23-1, the J gene TRBJ1-2; TRBD1 is a possible D gene (5 bases). TRBV23-1 counts as an open reading frame of uncertain function. V lost 1 base, J lost 5 bases, and 11 bases lay in between. This CDR3 has 14 residues.

The rearrangement links TRBV19 to TRBJ2-2; maybe TRBD2 (5 bases). The CDR3 totals 15 residues. CDR1 is LNHDA and CDR2 is SQIVND in the germline V gene (reference sequence). With 3 bases removed from V and 1 base from J, the gap between germline ends came to 9 bases. The CDR3 DNA reads TGTGCCAGTAGTATTTGGAGGCGGAACACCGGGGAGCTGTTTTTT. Amino acids: CASSIWRRNTGELFF.

This clone was counted once. CDR3 sequence: CASSLEGQGATNEKLFF. CDR3 coding DNA: TGCGCCAGCAGCTTGGAGGGACAGGGCGCAACTAATGAAAAACTGTTTTTT. The chain carries TRBV5-1 and TRBJ1-4; 9 bases match TRBD1. V lost 0 bases, J lost 0 bases, and 3 bases stayed unmatched. There are 17 residues in the CDR3. CDR1 SGHRS and CDR2 YFSETQ come from the germline V gene.

Only one count was recorded for this clone. The chain carries TRBV7-8 and TRBJ1-5; D gene unclear. The CDR3 extends over 15 amino acids. Germline CDR1 and CDR2: SGHVS and FQNEAQ. The ends were cut back, 2 bases at V and 0 bases at J, with 8 bases in the middle. The CDR3 spells CASSLTLSSNQPQHF. CDR3 nucleotides: TGTGCCAGCAGCTTAACGTTGAGTAGCAATCAGCCCCAGCATTTT.

The chain uses TRBV24-1 and TRBJ1-4; D is uncertain. With 7 bases removed from V and 8 bases from J, the gap between germline ends came to 7 bases. The CDR3 has 11 residues. The germline CDR1 and CDR2 sequences are KGHDR and SFDVKD. CDR3 bases: TGTGCCACCAGCAACAGAGAAAAACTGTTTTTT. Protein product: CATSNREKLFF.

This clone has a handful of counts. This CDR3 is CATSDFYRGCNQPQHF. The CDR3 DNA reads as TGTGCCACCAGTGACTTTTACAGGGGATGCAATCAGCCCCAGCATTTT. The chain uses TRBV24-1 and TRBJ1-5, with TRBD1 matching over 7 bases. The CDR3 runs to 16 residues. V was clipped by 4 bases and J by 2 bases; unmatched bases: 7. CDR1 and CDR2 (germline): KGHDR, SFDVKD.

The rearrangement links TRBV19 to TRBJ1-5; perhaps TRBD1 as D (5 bases). With 2 bases removed from V and 7 bases from J, the gap between germline ends came to 9 bases. The germline V gene encodes CDR1 LNHDA and CDR2 SQIVND (reference sequence). The length of the CDR3 is 13 residues. The CDR3 nucleotides read TGTGCCAGTAGTATATCAGGGCGGCAGCCCCAGCATTTT. This translates into CASSISGRQPQHF.

V is TRBV25-1 and J is TRBJ1-1, with a weak D call TRBD1 (6 bases). The V and J ends lost 1 base and 7 bases respectively, with 10 bases between them. This CDR3 spans 13 amino acids. Germline lookup yields CDR1 MGHDK and CDR2 SYGVNS. CDR3 DNA: TGTGCCAGCAGTGAATCGGGGACATATGAAGCTTTCTTT. It codes for CASSESGTYEAFF.

This clone was picked up a small number of times. The genes are TRBV27 and TRBJ1-2; TRBD1 aligns across 7 bases. Germline assignment: CDR1 MNHEY and CDR2 SMNVEV (reference sequence). V dropped 9 bases and J dropped 5; count of bases not matched to a gene: 15. The CDR3 spans 15 residues. The CDR3 is CASCPQGTVVYGYTF. In nucleotides, the CDR3 is TGTGCCAGTTGCCCCCAAGGGACAGTTGTTTATGGCTACACCTTC.

This clone was detected only once. The chain combines TRBV28 with TRBJ2-7; tentative D call: TRBD1 (6 bases). Germline assignment: CDR1 MDHEN and CDR2 SYDVKM. CDR3 length: 13 amino acids. V was trimmed by 6 bases and J by 5 bases, leaving 14 bases between them. This CDR3 is CASRSMGANEQYF. CDR3 in DNA: TGTGCCAGCAGATCCATGGGGGCTAACGAGCAGTACTTC.

The chain combines TRBV19 with TRBJ1-6; D is undetermined. V was trimmed by 10 bases and J by 13 bases, leaving 20 bases between them. The CDR3 has 13 residues. Germline V CDR1 and CDR2: LNHDA, SQIVND (reference sequence). This chain's CDR3 is CATAVSSSSPLHF. CDR3 nucleotides: TGTGCCACCGCAGTCTCTTCGTCCTCGCCCCTCCACTTT.

This sequence joins TRBV28 and TRBJ1-6; 7 bases fit TRBD1. Germline trimming cut 6 bases from V and 7 bases from J; bases unmatched to any gene: 3. Germline CDR1 and CDR2: MDHEN and SYDVKM. The CDR3 is 13 residues long. The CDR3 protein is CASSQQGNSPLHF. DNA of the CDR3: TGTGCCAGCAGCCAACAGGGGAATTCACCCCTCCACTTT. The full variable domain, its missing parts supplied by reference TRBV28 and TRBJ1-6, is DVKVTQSSRYLVKRTGEKVFLECVQDMDHENMFWYRQDPGLGLRLIYFSYDVKMKEKGDIPEGYSVSREKKERFSLILESASTNQTSMYLCASSQQGNSPLHFGNGTRLTVT.

The chain uses TRBV5-6 and TRBJ1-2; 7 bases line up with TRBD1. This CDR3 has 15 residues. In germline, CDR1 is SGHDT, CDR2 YYEEEE. The ends lost 3 bases at V and 4 bases at J; junction bases unmatched: 9. The CDR3 bases are TGTGCCAGCAGCTCAGTTGCGACAGGGTCCTATGGCTACACCTTC. This sequence encodes CASSSVATGSYGYTF.

CDR3 region: CASSVDSATNEKLFF. The CDR3 DNA sequence: TGTGCCAGCAGCGTCGACAGTGCAACTAATGAAAAACTGTTTTTT. This chain uses TRBV9 with TRBJ1-4, with D maybe TRBD1 (5 bases). Trimming cost V 2 bases and J 0 bases, with 8 bases left between them. The length of the CDR3 is 15 residues. The germline V gene encodes CDR1 SGDLS and CDR2 YYNGEE.